The next 16 T cell receptor beta chains were all read from a single sample in a study of vaccination effects on CD4 cells after COVID-19. Generated by immunoSEQ multiplex PCR, the TCRdb table keeps only in-frame clones and is missing some. The profile shows 25,000 to 30,000 clones, about 73% of them singletons. Antigen-specific CD4+ T cells were first expanded with viral peptide pools by the ViraFEST assay and only then sequenced. The authors isolated CD4+ T cells after more than eight days of culture. BNT162b2 vaccine or mRNA-1273 vaccine was given to participants in two doses. Their antigens remain unidentified. Sample: CD4+ T cells from PBMCs cultured with HCoV-NL63 spike peptides, taken after COVID-19 vaccination. The source of these receptors is a human donor who received a COVID-19 vaccine.

This chain uses TRBV5-1 with TRBJ2-7, with 9 bases that match TRBD1. CDR3 length: 13 residues. CDR1 and CDR2 from the germline V gene are SGHRS and YFSETQ. The V segment lost 7 bases and the J segment 5 bases; nucleotides outside the gene matches: 7. In nucleotides, the CDR3 is TGCGCCAGCCGAAGGACAGGGGCGAACGAGCAGTACTTC. It encodes CASRRTGANEQYF.

The chain employs TRBV19 and TRBJ1-2; 11 bases fit TRBD1. Germline values: CDR1 LNHDA, CDR2 SQIVND (reference sequence). The V gene end was trimmed by 7 bases and the J gene end by 2 bases; junction bases not matched to a gene: 3. The CDR3 contains 14 residues. In nucleotides, the CDR3 is TGTGCCAGTACCCGGGACAGGGGGAACTATGGCTACACCTTC. It is translated as CASTRDRGNYGYTF.

Within the sample, this clone is large. CDR3: CASSPGRLLVGGYTF. CDR3 nucleotide sequence: TGTGCCAGCAGCCCCGGACGACTATTGGTTGGGGGCTACACCTTC. V and J are TRBV3-1 (or the pseudogene TRBV3-2) and TRBJ1-2; D call uncertain. The CDR3 loop spans 15 amino acids. Germline values: CDR1 LGHDT, CDR2 YNNKEL (reference sequence). V was clipped by 4 bases and J by 8 bases, with 20 bases between them.

The chain joins TRBV10-3 to TRBJ2-5; 12 bases fit TRBD2. The CDR3 runs to 15 residues. V dropped 5 bases and J dropped 2; count of bases not matched to a gene: 3. Germline-derived CDR1 and CDR2 are ENHRY and SYGVKD. The chain's CDR3 is CAISLAGGAQETQYF. The CDR3 bases are TGTGCCATCAGTCTAGCGGGGGGGGCTCAAGAGACCCAGTACTTC.

The chain couples TRBV4-1 to TRBJ2-3; 9 bases align to TRBD2. Unmatched junction bases numbered 3, after V lost 2 bases and J lost 0 bases. This CDR3 comprises 16 residues. The germline V gene has CDR1 MGHRA and CDR2 YSYEKL. In nucleotides, the CDR3 is TGCGCCAGCAGCCAATCGCTAGCGGGGAGCACAGATACGCAGTATTTT. It codes for CASSQSLAGSTDTQYF.

V gene TRBV15 combines with J gene TRBJ2-1; weak D call: TRBD2 (5 bases). The length of the CDR3 is 17 residues. CDR1 is LNHNV, CDR2 YYDKDF, per germline (reference sequence). The V end lost 0 bases, the J end lost 0 bases, and 12 bases lay between the germline ends. The CDR3 bases are TGTGCCACCAGCAGAGAAGGGAGCGGCAGCTCCTACAATGAGCAGTTCTTC. Translating it yields CATSREGSGSSYNEQFF.

The V gene is TRBV6-5, the J gene TRBJ2-1, with 8 bases that match TRBD1. The germline V gene has CDR1 MNHEY and CDR2 SVGAGI. With V trimmed by 4 bases and J by 7 bases, 6 bases remained unmatched. This CDR3 is 14 amino acids long. This CDR3 is CASSSDRGINEQFF. In DNA form, the CDR3 reads TGTGCCAGCAGTTCCGACAGGGGCATTAATGAGCAGTTCTTC.

The V call is TRBV10-3, the J call TRBJ1-3; 7 bases are a match to TRBD1. The CDR3 extends over 15 amino acids. The germline V gene encodes CDR1 ENHRY and CDR2 SYGVKD. With V trimmed by 5 bases and J by 0 bases, 4 bases remained unmatched. In DNA, the CDR3 is TGTGCCATCAGTCCCGGACAGGCCTCTGGAAACACCATATATTTT. This encodes CAISPGQASGNTIYF.

On this clone itself: The germline gene is not matched at one end of the junction; a read error may be the cause. The chain employs TRBV2 and TRBJ2-1, with 7 bases identical to TRBD2. CDR3 length equals 13 residues. CDR1 and CDR2 (germline): SNHLY, FYNNEI. The CDR3 bases are TGTGCCAGCAGTGATTTGGGGGGGAATGGGCAGTTCTTC. Amino acids: CASSDLGGNGQFF.

The rearrangement uses TRBV21-1 and TRBJ2-7; the table assigns TRBD2, which was not confirmed against the DNA. TRBV21-1 is a pseudogene segment. The CDR3 contains 14 residues. In DNA, the CDR3 is TGTGCCAGCCGGACCAGGGACTACTCCTACGAGCAGTACTTC. Protein sequence: CASRTRDYSYEQYF.

The chain has TRBV7-2 and TRBJ1-2; D unclear. This CDR3 comprises 14 residues. Trimming left V 3 bases short and J 1 base short, with 9 bases between. Germline assignment: CDR1 SGHTA and CDR2 FQGNSA. The CDR3 reads CASSFLGFNYGYTF. The CDR3, as DNA: TGTGCCAGCAGCTTCTTAGGGTTTAACTATGGCTACACCTTC.

This chain links TRBV9 with TRBJ1-3; D gene unclear. The V end lost 2 bases, the J end lost 2 bases, and 8 bases lay between the germline ends. This CDR3 has 14 amino acids. Looked up from germline, CDR1 is SGDLS and CDR2 is YYNGEE. The CDR3 region is CASSVGGPGNTIYF. For the CDR3, the DNA is TGTGCCAGCAGCGTTGGAGGGCCTGGAAACACCATATATTTT.

The rearrangement joins TRBV4-1 to TRBJ1-1, with 8 bases that match TRBD1. J lost 5 bases, V lost 1 base, and 6 bases had no gene match. Germline-derived CDR1 and CDR2 are MGHRA and YSYEKL. This CDR3 is built from 15 residues. This chain's CDR3 is CASSQANRGGTEAFF. The DNA of the CDR3 is TGCGCCAGCAGCCAAGCAAACAGGGGGGGTACTGAAGCTTTCTTT.

The genes are TRBV5-1 and TRBJ1-4, with D possibly TRBD1 on 6 matching bases. Germline values: CDR1 SGHRS, CDR2 YFSETQ. V lost 2 bases, J lost 6 bases, and 14 bases lay in between. The CDR3 length is 15 residues. The CDR3 region has the DNA TGCGCCAGCAGCTTTCGGGGGGGCTATGATGAAAAACTGTTTTTT. Residues: CASSFRGGYDEKLFF.

This clone was counted a single time. The V call is TRBV15, the J call TRBJ2-4, with 7 bases aligning to TRBD1. In germline, CDR1 is LNHNV, CDR2 YYDKDF (reference sequence). The CDR3 has 15 residues. The V segment lost 3 bases and the J segment 6 bases; nucleotides outside the gene matches: 8. The CDR3 region is CATSRYGQALNIQYF. The CDR3 nucleotides read TGTGCCACCAGCAGGTATGGACAGGCCCTAAACATTCAGTACTTC. The full variable domain, with the rest looked up from reference TRBV15 and TRBJ2-4, is DAMVIQNPRYQVTQFGKPVTLSCSQTLNHNVMYWYQQKSSQAPKLLFHYYDKDFNNEADTPDNFQSRRPNTSFCFLDIRSPGLGDTAMYLCATSRYGQALNIQYFGAGTRLSVL.

The chain joins TRBV20-1 to TRBJ2-3; TRBD1 aligns across 7 bases. Germline loops: CDR1 DFQATT, CDR2 SNEGSKA (reference sequence). The CDR3 spans 16 residues. V shed 3 bases and J 7 bases; nucleotides not matched to a gene: 16. CDR3 sequence reads: CSASANRGHRGNTQYF. Written as DNA, the CDR3 is TGCAGTGCTAGTGCCAACCGGGGCCACAGGGGAAATACGCAGTATTTT.